This T cell receptor (beta chain) was sequenced in a study of T cell repertoires in cytomegalovirus infection. Study background: In the study, CMV epitopes included recently identified HLA-C-restricted and well-studied HLA-B-restricted ones. An indication of both CMV infection and matching HLA type came from public TCR beta signatures.

There are a few counts of this clonotype. What it binds is not known. Findings and caveats of the study: The ex vivo response showed dominance by HLA-C-restricted CMV-specific TCR beta clonotypes. Cumulative public TCR beta family frequency identified carriers of CMV plus the relevant HLA.

V lost 5 bases, J lost 3 bases, and 19 bases lay in between. The CDR3 covers 16 residues. Germline V gene data show CDR1 as SGHTA and CDR2 as FQGNSA. TCRdb processed the reads anew with MiXCR; each CDR3 protein has one entry. The repertoire includes 450,000 to 650,000 distinct CDR3 sequences, about 40% of them detected once, and around 48% sits in the top ten. This receptor was taken from a human donor in good health (CMV status not recorded). Some clones in this sample may be carry-over from other donors' samples. The starting material was cultured PBMCs, obtained from culture after CMV antigen stimulation. This rearrangement joins TRBV7-2 to TRBJ1-2; D call uncertain. The CDR3 sequence: CASSPSAPPGYYGYTF. In DNA form, the CDR3 reads TGTGCCAGCAGCCCATCGGCCCCTCCCGGCTACTATGGCTACACCTTC.